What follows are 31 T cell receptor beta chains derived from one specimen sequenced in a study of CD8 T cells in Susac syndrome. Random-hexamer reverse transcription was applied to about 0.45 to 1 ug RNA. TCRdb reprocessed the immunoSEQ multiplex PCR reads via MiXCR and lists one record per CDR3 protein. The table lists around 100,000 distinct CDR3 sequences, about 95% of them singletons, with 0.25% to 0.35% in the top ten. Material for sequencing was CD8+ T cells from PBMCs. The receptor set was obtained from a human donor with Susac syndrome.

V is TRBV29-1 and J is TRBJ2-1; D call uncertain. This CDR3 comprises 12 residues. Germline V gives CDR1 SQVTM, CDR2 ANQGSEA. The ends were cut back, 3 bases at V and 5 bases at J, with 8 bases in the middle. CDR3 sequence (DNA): TGCAGCGTTGATCGGCTCAACAATGAGCAGTTCTTC. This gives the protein CSVDRLNNEQFF.

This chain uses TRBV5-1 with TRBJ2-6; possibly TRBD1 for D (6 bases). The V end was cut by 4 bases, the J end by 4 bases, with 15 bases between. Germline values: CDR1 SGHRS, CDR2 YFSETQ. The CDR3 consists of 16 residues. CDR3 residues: CASSPITGTGANVLTF. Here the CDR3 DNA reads TGCGCCAGCAGCCCTATAACAGGGACCGGGGCCAACGTCCTGACTTTC. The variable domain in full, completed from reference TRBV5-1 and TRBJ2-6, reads KAGVTQTPRYLIKTRGQQVTLSCSPISGHRSVSWYQQTPGQGLQFLFEYFSETQRNKGNFPGRFSGRQFSNSRSEMNVSTLELGDSALYLCASSPITGTGANVLTFGAGSRLTVL.

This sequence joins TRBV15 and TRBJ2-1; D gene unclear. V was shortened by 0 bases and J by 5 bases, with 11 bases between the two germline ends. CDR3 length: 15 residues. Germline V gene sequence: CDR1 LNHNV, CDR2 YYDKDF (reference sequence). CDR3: CATSRDRNSHNEQFF. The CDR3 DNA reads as TGTGCCACCAGCAGAGATCGGAACAGCCACAATGAGCAGTTCTTC.

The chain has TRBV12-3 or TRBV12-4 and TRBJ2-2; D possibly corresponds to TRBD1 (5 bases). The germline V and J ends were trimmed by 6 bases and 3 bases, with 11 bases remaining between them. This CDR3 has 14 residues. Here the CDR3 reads CASRQEFHTGELFF. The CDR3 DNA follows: TGTGCCAGCAGACAGGAGTTTCACACCGGGGAGCTGTTTTTT.

This CDR3 reads CSVLDYEQYF. The CDR3 DNA follows: TGCAGCGTTCTGGACTACGAGCAGTACTTC. The chain couples TRBV29-1 to TRBJ2-7, with D uncertain. Germline CDR1 SQVTM, CDR2 ANQGSEA. The CDR3 covers 10 residues. Trimming cost V 5 bases and J 3 bases, with 5 bases left between them.

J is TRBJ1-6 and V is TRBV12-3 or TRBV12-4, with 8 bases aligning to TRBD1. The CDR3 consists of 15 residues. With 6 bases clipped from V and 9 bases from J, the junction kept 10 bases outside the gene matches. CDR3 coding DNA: TGTGCCAGCAGCGGAAGACAGGGGTCGGGTTCACCCCTCCACTTT. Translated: CASSGRQGSGSPLHF.

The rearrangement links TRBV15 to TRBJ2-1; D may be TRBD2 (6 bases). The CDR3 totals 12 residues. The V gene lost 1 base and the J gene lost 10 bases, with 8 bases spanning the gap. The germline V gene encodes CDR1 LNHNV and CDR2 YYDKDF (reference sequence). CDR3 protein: CATSRGGDEQFF. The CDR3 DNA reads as TGTGCCACCAGCAGAGGGGGGGACGAGCAGTTCTTC.

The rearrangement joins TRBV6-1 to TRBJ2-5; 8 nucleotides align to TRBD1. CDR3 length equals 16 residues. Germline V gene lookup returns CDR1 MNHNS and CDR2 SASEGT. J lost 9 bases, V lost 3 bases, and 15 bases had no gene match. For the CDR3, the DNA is TGTGCCAGCAGTGACGCCGACAGGGGTGAGGTCGAGGCCCAGTACTTC. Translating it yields CASSDADRGEVEAQYF.

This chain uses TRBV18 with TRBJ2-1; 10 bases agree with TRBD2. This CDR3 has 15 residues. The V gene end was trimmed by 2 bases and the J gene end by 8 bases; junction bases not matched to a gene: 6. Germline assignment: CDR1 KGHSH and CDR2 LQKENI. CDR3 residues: CASSPGLAGVDEQFF. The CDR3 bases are TGTGCCAGCTCACCAGGCCTAGCGGGAGTCGATGAGCAGTTCTTC.

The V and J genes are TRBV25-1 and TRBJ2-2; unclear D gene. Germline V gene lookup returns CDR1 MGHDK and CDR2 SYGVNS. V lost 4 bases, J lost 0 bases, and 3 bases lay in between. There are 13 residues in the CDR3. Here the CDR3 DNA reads TGTGCCAGCAGTGGACCGAACACCGGGGAGCTGTTTTTT. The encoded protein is CASSGPNTGELFF. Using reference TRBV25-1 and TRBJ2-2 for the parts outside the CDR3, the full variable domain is EADIYQTPRYLVIGTGKKITLECSQTMGHDKMYWYQQDPGMELHLIHYSYGVNSTEKGDLSSESTVSRIRTEHFPLTLESARPSHTSQYLCASSGPNTGELFFGEGSRLTVL.

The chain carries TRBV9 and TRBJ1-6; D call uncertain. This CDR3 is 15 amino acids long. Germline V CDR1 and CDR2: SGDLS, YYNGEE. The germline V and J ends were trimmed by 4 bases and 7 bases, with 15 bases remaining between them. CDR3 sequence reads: CASSYRGSGNSPLHF. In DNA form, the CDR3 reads TGTGCCAGCAGCTATCGGGGTTCGGGAAATTCACCCCTCCACTTT.

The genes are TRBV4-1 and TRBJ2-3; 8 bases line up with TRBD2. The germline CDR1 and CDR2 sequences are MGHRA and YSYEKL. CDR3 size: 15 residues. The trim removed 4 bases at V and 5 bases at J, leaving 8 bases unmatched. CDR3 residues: CASSPDYAGGDTQYF. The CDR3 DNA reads TGCGCCAGCAGCCCCGACTACGCGGGGGGAGATACGCAGTATTTT.

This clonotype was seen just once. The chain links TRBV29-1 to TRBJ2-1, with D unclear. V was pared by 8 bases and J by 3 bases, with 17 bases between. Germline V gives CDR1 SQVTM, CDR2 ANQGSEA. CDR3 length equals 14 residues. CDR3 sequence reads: CSTMERSLYNEQFF. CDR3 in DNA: TGCAGCACAATGGAGCGATCTCTCTACAATGAGCAGTTCTTC.

In DNA form, the CDR3 reads TGTGCCAGCAGCCAGGAGCACAGGCAAGAGACCCAGTACTTC. Encoded protein: CASSQEHRQETQYF. The chain uses TRBV3-1 and TRBJ2-5, with D possibly TRBD1 on 5 matching bases. Germline V gene sequence: CDR1 LGHDT, CDR2 YNNKEL (reference sequence). This CDR3 is 14 amino acids long. V lost 3 bases and J 2 bases, leaving 10 bases between the germline ends.

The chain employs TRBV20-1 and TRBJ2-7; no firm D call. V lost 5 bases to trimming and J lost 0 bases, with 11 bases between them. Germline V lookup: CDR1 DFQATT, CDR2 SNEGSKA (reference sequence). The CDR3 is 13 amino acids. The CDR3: CSALPISSYEQYF. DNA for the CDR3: TGCAGTGCTCTCCCAATTTCCTCCTACGAGCAGTACTTC.

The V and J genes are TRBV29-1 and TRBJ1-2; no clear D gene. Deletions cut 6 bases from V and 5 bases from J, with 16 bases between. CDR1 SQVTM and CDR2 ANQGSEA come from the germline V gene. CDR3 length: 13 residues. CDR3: CSVALSTGYGYTF. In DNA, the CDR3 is TGCAGCGTAGCACTTTCGACGGGGTATGGCTACACCTTC. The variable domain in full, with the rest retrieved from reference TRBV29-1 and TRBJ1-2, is SAVISQKPSRDICQRGTSLTIQCQVDSQVTMMFWYRQQPGQSLTLIATANQGSEATYESGFVIDKFPISRPNLTFSTLTVSNMSPEDSSIYLCSVALSTGYGYTFGSGTRLTVV.

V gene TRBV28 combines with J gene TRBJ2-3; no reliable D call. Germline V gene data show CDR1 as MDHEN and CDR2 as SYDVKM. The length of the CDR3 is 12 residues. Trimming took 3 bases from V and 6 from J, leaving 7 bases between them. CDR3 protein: CASSFIRDTQYF. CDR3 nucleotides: TGTGCCAGCAGTTTCATAAGGGATACGCAGTATTTT.

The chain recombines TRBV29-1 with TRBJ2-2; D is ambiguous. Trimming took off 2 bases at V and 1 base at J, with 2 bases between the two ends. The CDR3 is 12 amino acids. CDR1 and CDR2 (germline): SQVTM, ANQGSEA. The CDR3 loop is CSVELNTGELFF. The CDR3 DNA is TGCAGCGTTGAATTGAACACCGGGGAGCTGTTTTTT.

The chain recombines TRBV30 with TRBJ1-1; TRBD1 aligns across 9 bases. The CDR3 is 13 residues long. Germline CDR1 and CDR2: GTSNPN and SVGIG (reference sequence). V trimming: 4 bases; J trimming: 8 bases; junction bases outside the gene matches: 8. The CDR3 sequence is CAWIGPTGGEAFF. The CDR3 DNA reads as TGTGCCTGGATAGGACCGACAGGGGGGGAAGCTTTCTTT.

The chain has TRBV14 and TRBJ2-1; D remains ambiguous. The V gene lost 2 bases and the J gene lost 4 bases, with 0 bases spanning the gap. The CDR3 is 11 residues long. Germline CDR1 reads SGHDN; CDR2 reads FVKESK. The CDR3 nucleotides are TGTGCCAGCAGCCAATACAATGAGCAGTTCTTC. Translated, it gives CASSQYNEQFF. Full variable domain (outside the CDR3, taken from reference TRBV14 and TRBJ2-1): EAGVTQFPSHSVIEKGQTVTLRCDPISGHDNLYWYRRVMGKEIKFLLHFVKESKQDESGMPNNRFLAERTGGTYSTLKVQPAELEDSGVYFCASSQYNEQFFGPGTRLTVL.

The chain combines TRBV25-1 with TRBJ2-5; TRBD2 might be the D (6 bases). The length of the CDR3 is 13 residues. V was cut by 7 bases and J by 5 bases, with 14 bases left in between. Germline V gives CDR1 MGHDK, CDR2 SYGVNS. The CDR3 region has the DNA TGTGCCAGCATCCCTTGGGGGGACGAGACCCAGTACTTC. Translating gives CASIPWGDETQYF.

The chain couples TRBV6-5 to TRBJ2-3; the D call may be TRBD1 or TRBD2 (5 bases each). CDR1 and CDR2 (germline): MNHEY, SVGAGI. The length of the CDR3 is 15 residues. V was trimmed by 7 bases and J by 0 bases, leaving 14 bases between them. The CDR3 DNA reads TGTGCCAGCATGTCGAGGGGCAGTAGCACAGATACGCAGTATTTT. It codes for CASMSRGSSTDTQYF.

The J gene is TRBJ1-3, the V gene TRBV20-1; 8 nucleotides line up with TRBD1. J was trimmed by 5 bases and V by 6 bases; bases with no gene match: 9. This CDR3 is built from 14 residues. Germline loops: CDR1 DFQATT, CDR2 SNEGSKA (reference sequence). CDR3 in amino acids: CSAIQQGDRNTIYF. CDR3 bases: TGCAGTGCCATACAACAGGGGGACCGAAACACCATATATTTT.

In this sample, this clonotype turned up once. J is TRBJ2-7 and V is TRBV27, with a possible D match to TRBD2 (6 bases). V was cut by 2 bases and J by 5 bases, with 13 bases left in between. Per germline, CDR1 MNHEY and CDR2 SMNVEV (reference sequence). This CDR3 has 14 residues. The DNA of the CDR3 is TGTGCCAGCAGTTTACTGGCGGGGCTCAACGAGCAGTACTTC. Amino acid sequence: CASSLLAGLNEQYF.

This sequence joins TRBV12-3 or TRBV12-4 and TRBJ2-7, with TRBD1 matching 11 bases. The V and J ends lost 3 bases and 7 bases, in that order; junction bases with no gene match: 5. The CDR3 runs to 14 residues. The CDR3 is CASSFGTGGREQYF. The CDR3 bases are TGTGCCAGCAGTTTCGGGACAGGGGGACGGGAGCAGTACTTC.

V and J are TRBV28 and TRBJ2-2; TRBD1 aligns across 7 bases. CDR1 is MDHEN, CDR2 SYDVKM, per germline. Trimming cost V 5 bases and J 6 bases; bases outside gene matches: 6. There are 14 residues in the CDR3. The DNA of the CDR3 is TGTGCCAGCAGTAAGACAGGGATGGCCGGGGAGCTGTTTTTT. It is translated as CASSKTGMAGELFF.

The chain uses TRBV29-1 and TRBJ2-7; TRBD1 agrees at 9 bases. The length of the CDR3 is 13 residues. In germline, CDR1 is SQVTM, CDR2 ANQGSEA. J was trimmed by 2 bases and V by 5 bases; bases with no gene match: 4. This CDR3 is CSVWDRDTYEQYF. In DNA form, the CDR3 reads TGCAGCGTTTGGGACAGGGATACCTACGAGCAGTACTTC.

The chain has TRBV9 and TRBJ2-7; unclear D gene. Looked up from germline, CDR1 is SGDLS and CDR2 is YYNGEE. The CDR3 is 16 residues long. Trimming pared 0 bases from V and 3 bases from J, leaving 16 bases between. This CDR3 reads CASSVARDIKHYEQYF. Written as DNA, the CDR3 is TGTGCCAGCAGCGTAGCTCGCGACATCAAACACTACGAGCAGTACTTC.

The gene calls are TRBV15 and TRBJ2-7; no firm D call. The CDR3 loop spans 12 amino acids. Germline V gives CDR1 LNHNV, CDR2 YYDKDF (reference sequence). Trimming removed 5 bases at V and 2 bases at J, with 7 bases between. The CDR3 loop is CATSSGPYEQYF. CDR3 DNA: TGTGCCACCAGCTCCGGACCCTACGAGCAGTACTTC.

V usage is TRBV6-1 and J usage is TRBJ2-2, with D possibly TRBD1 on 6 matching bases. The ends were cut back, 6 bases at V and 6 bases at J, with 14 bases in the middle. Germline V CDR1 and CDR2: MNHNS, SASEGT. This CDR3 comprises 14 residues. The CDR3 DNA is TGTGCCAGCAGGGCACCAGGGGAAGCCGGGGAGCTGTTTTTT. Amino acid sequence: CASRAPGEAGELFF.

CDR3 nucleotide sequence: TGCAGTGCTAGGGGGTACCAAGAGACCCAGTACTTC. Its protein product is CSARGYQETQYF. The chain couples TRBV20-1 to TRBJ2-5; D unclear. The CDR3 loop spans 12 amino acids. Germline V gene sequence: CDR1 DFQATT, CDR2 SNEGSKA (reference sequence). Trimming took off 3 bases at V and 0 bases at J, with 5 bases between the two ends.